The entry below gives a single TCR beta chain sequence along with its context. The germline CDR1 and CDR2 sequences are SGHAT and FQNNGV. The CDR3 spans 15 residues. After removal of 4 bases from V and 6 bases from J, the junction contained 8 bases not matched to a gene. The data belong to a study of blood T cell repertoires in COVID-19. Study context: The study drew acute and convalescent COVID-19 samples from the United States, Italy and Spain.

The assay was immunoSEQ multiplex PCR, and TCRdb's table has in-frame clones only and misses some. The repertoire has about 280,000 clones, 85% of them found once; the top ten carry 5.1%. The J gene is TRBJ2-2, the V gene TRBV11-2; 7 bases fit TRBD2. The TCR originated in a man aged 45-65 years with active or convalescent COVID-19. The source material was peripheral blood. The DNA for the CDR3 is TGTGCCAGCAGCTCCCGGGGGAGGGCCGCCGGGGAGCTGTTTTTT. It yields the protein CASSSRGRAAGELFF.